This T cell receptor (beta chain) appears in the sequencing data of a study of cytomegalovirus exposure and HLA in healthy donors. Across the study: Across 350 to 400 genotyped donors, more than 75% landed in the Caucasian-associated ancestry cluster. Findings of the study overall: Highly shared sequence variants in one cluster were likely a sequencing artifact. While the bulk of TCR sequences proved rare, some public TCRs turned up in many donors. The classifier reportedly diagnosed cytomegalovirus status with high sensitivity and specificity.

PCR was performed using 60 Vbeta and 13 Jbeta primers. This table comes from immunoSEQ multiplex PCR, and its TCRdb copy is limited to in-frame clones, with some not included. The data hold 100,000 to 120,000 clones, with around 83% observed a single time. As for this clone: Its cognate antigen is unknown. At the DNA level, this CDR3 is encoded by other sequences in the same sample as well.

V was cut by 0 bases and J by 3 bases, with 7 bases left in between. Germline V gene data show CDR1 as SGHAT and CDR2 as FQNNGV. This CDR3 has 14 amino acids. The specimen was PBMCs. The sequence was obtained from a woman aged 60-75 years in good health and CMV-seropositive. The gene calls are TRBV11-2 and TRBJ2-3; D is uncertain. CDR3 in amino acids: CASSLDPGTDTQYF. The CDR3 DNA follows: TGTGCCAGCAGCTTAGATCCAGGTACAGATACGCAGTATTTT.